The sequence of this T cell receptor beta chain was determined in a study of cytomegalovirus exposure and HLA in healthy donors. Of note for this clone: Its cognate antigen is unknown.

The PCR used 60 Vbeta and 13 Jbeta primers. As handled by the study authors: A later analysis counted 80 million or so unique TCR beta chains, around 12 million shared. Method: immunoSEQ multiplex PCR; TCRdb's copy keeps in-frame clones and lacks some. V, J and clone size derive from that table, while D and trimming were established from the DNA sequence. The data contain some 250,000 clones, about 81% of them singletons. Whole-study results and caveats: Sequencing depth roughly uniform across donors was assumed in presence/absence analyses.

Trimming removed 4 bases at V and 5 bases at J, with 20 bases between. The CDR3 has 16 residues. The germline gives CDR1 LNHNV, CDR2 YYDKDF (reference sequence). This clonotype was obtained from a woman in her thirties or forties in good health and CMV-seropositive. The chain carries TRBV15 and TRBJ1-1, with D perhaps TRBD1 (5 bases). Sample: PBMCs. The CDR3 bases are TGTGCCACCAGCAAGGGGCACTGGGGATCGGGTACTGAAGCTTTCTTT. Residues: CATSKGHWGSGTEAFF.